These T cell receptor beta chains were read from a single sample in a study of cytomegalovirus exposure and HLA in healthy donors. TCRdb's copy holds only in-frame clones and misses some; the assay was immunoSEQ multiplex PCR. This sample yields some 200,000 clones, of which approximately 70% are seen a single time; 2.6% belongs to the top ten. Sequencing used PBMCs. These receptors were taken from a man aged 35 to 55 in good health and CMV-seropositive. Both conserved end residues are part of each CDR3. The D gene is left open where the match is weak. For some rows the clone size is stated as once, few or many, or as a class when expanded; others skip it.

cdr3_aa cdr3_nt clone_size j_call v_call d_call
CASSQYLTGGKQTQYF TGTGCCAGCAGCCAATACCTGACAGGGGGTAAACAGACCCAGTACTTC - TRBJ2-5 TRBV14 TRBD1
CASKADTGPRSYEQYF TGTGCCAGCAAGGCCGACACAGGCCCGAGGTCCTACGAGCAGTACTTC - TRBJ2-7 TRBV25-1 -
CASSEGQGERSGYTF TGCGCCAGCAGCGAAGGACAGGGGGAAAGAAGCGGCTACACCTTC - TRBJ1-2 TRBV5-1 TRBD1
CASRGTGEQNYGYTF TGTGCCAGCAGGGGCACAGGGGAACAAAACTATGGCTACACCTTC - TRBJ1-2 TRBV28 TRBD1
CAWSAIPHRGHSNQPQHF TGTGCCTGGAGTGCCATACCCCACAGGGGGCACAGCAATCAGCCCCAGCATTTT - TRBJ1-5 TRBV30 TRBD1
CASSLGTEVSPLHF TGTGCCAGCAGTTTAGGGACAGAGGTTTCACCCCTCCACTTT - TRBJ1-6 TRBV27 TRBD1
CASSERQGVDTGELFF TGCGCCAGCAGTGAGAGACAGGGGGTGGACACCGGGGAGCTGTTTTTT - TRBJ2-2 TRBV10-2 TRBD1
CASRWFREGNTEAFF TGTGCCAGCAGATGGTTCCGGGAGGGGAACACTGAAGCTTTCTTT - TRBJ1-1 TRBV6-1 -
CASSQVSAAAYEQYF TGCGCCAGCAGCCAAGTTTCGGCGGCAGCCTACGAGCAGTACTTC - TRBJ2-7 TRBV4-1 -
CASSQDRGGGYTF TGCGCCAGCAGCCAAGATCGCGGGGGGGGCTACACCTTC - TRBJ1-2 TRBV4-3 -
CASSLGGRGTNYGYTF TGTGCCAGCAGCTTAGGCGGGAGGGGAACTAACTATGGCTACACCTTC - TRBJ1-2 TRBV11-2 -
CASSSGGEHLNTEAFF TGTGCCAGCAGCAGCGGCGGGGAGCACCTGAACACTGAAGCTTTCTTT once TRBJ1-1 TRBV7-9 -
CASSSSQTYEQYF TGTGCCAGCAGCTCAAGCCAAACCTACGAGCAGTACTTC - TRBJ2-7 TRBV11-2 -
CASSQDRGGSGGFPYEQYF TGCGCCAGCAGCCAAGATCGCGGGGGTAGCGGGGGGTTTCCCTACGAGCAGTACTTC once TRBJ2-7 TRBV4-3 TRBD2
CASSANGQGGEKLFF TGTGCCAGCAGCGCAAATGGACAGGGGGGCGAAAAACTGTTTTTT few TRBJ1-4 TRBV9 TRBD1
CASSPPSGQRVTDTQYF TGTGCCAGCAGCCCTCCCTCGGGACAGAGAGTCACAGATACGCAGTATTTT - TRBJ2-3 TRBV11-2 TRBD1
CASSIAPDNNQPQHF TGTGCCAGTAGTATAGCCCCGGACAACAATCAGCCCCAGCATTTT - TRBJ1-5 TRBV19 -
CASSLDRAAYEQYF TGTGCCAGCAGTCTGGACAGGGCCGCCTACGAGCAGTACTTC once TRBJ2-7 TRBV6-1 TRBD1
CASSSASRGGETQYF TGTGCCAGCAGCTCAGCGTCCCGGGGGGGGGAGACCCAGTACTTC - TRBJ2-5 TRBV5-6 TRBD2
CASSLLGLAGGPYEQYF TGTGCCAGCAGTTTATTGGGACTAGCGGGGGGACCATACGAGCAGTACTTC - TRBJ2-7 TRBV27 TRBD2
CASSLGAVTANVLTF TGTGCCAGCAGCCTTGGAGCGGTGACGGCCAACGTCCTGACTTTC few TRBJ2-6 TRBV14 -
CASSNTGQGVDTIYF TGTGCCAGTAGTAATACCGGACAGGGAGTCGACACCATATATTTT - TRBJ1-3 TRBV19 TRBD1
CSAPGDTEAFF TGCAGTGCCCCAGGGGACACTGAAGCTTTCTTT once TRBJ1-1 TRBV20-1 -
CASRLDRAGTQYF TGTGCCAGCAGATTAGACCGGGCGGGCACGCAGTATTTT - TRBJ2-3 TRBV5-6 -
CASSQWQVNQPQHF TGCGCCAGCAGCCAGTGGCAGGTCAATCAGCCCCAGCATTTT - TRBJ1-5 TRBV4-1 -
CASSLAGLTGDEQFF TGCGCCAGCAGCTTGGCAGGGTTGACAGGGGATGAGCAGTTCTTC - TRBJ2-1 TRBV5-1 TRBD1
CASSQDRAKNIQYF TGTGCCAGCAGTCAGGACAGAGCCAAAAACATTCAGTACTTC - TRBJ2-4 TRBV6-1 -
CASSLEGSKRPYEQYF TGTGCCAGCAGCTTAGAGGGATCAAAGCGGCCCTACGAGCAGTACTTC - TRBJ2-7 TRBV4-2 -
CASGQGSEKLFF TGTGCCAGTGGACAGGGTTCTGAAAAACTGTTTTTT - TRBJ1-4 TRBV6-5 TRBD1
CASSSGLVSDTQYF TGCGCCAGCAGCTCGGGTCTAGTGTCAGATACGCAGTATTTT - TRBJ2-3 TRBV5-1 -
CASRKRGQAEETQYF TGTGCCAGCAGGAAAAGGGGACAGGCTGAAGAGACCCAGTACTTC - TRBJ2-5 TRBV28 TRBD1
CASSTSGGAMYTQYF TGTGCCAGTAGTACTAGCGGGGGGGCCATGTATACGCAGTATTTT - TRBJ2-3 TRBV19 TRBD2
CASSLVPRTGYDYGYTF TGTGCCAGCAGCTTGGTCCCTCGGACAGGGTATGACTATGGCTACACCTTC - TRBJ1-2 TRBV5-8 TRBD1
CASSPDRDGVYEQYF TGTGCCAGCAGCCCCGACAGGGATGGGGTCTACGAGCAGTACTTC - TRBJ2-7 TRBV7-6 TRBD1
CASSFAGTSSGNTIYF TGTGCCAGCAGTTTCGCGGGGACCAGCTCTGGAAACACCATATATTTT - TRBJ1-3 TRBV6-5 -
CASSVGSGGYEQYF TGTGCCAGCAGCGTAGGTTCAGGGGGGTACGAGCAGTACTTC - TRBJ2-7 TRBV9 -
CASSLGGQGAYEQYF TGTGCCAGCAGCTTGGGGGGACAGGGGGCGTACGAGCAGTACTTC few TRBJ2-7 TRBV5-6 TRBD1
CASSLGPPRTDTQYF TGTGCCAGCAGCTTAGGTCCCCCGAGAACAGATACGCAGTATTTT - TRBJ2-3 TRBV7-2 -
CASSLEAQGTTSNQPQHF TGCGCCAGCAGCTTGGAGGCACAGGGGACAACGAGCAATCAGCCCCAGCATTTT - TRBJ1-5 TRBV5-1 TRBD1
CASRESTGGRGNTEAFF TGTGCCAGCAGAGAAAGCACAGGGGGCAGAGGGAACACTGAAGCTTTCTTT - TRBJ1-1 TRBV7-2 TRBD1
CASCLNRRGSNTEAFF TGTGCCAGCTGCCTCAATCGGCGCGGCAGCAACACTGAAGCTTTCTTT - TRBJ1-1 TRBV6-6 -